This entry lists 30 T cell receptor beta chains sequenced from one sample in a study of cytomegalovirus exposure and HLA in healthy donors. PCR employed 60 Vbeta and 13 Jbeta primers. Measured with immunoSEQ multiplex PCR; TCRdb has only the in-frame clones, and not every one. The data contain about 180,000 clones, roughly 75% of them singletons. Sequences were obtained from PBMCs. These receptors all stem from a female donor in good health and CMV-seronegative.

J is TRBJ2-5 and V is TRBV4-1; 14 bases line up with TRBD2. The V gene end was trimmed by 3 bases and the J gene end by 11 bases; junction bases not matched to a gene: 8. There are 15 residues in the CDR3. The germline V gene has CDR1 MGHRA and CDR2 YSYEKL. In DNA, the CDR3 is TGCGCCAGCAGCCAGACTAGCGGGGGGGCAGAGGAGCAGTACTTC. Amino acids: CASSQTSGGAEEQYF.

This clone was detected only a few times. The chain carries TRBV7-9 and TRBJ1-3; possible D gene TRBD1, 5 bases. Germline CDR1 reads SEHNR; CDR2 reads FQNEAQ (reference sequence). The length of the CDR3 is 15 residues. V dropped 1 base and J dropped 7 bases, with 14 bases sitting between them. The CDR3 is CASSLEAGLTNTIYF. CDR3 in DNA: TGTGCCAGCAGCTTAGAGGCAGGGCTTACGAACACCATATATTTT.

V gene TRBV7-2 combines with J gene TRBJ2-1, with TRBD2 identical over 11 bases. Germline CDR1 is SGHTA and CDR2 is FQGNSA. The CDR3 covers 17 residues. J was trimmed by 4 bases and V by 6 bases; bases with no gene match: 11. CDR3 sequence (DNA): TGTGCCAGCAGTTTCAAAACCGGGACTAGCGGATACAATGAGCAGTTCTTC. This translates into CASSFKTGTSGYNEQFF.

The rearrangement links TRBV28 to TRBJ2-1, with TRBD1 matching 7 bases. Germline V gene lookup returns CDR1 MDHEN and CDR2 SYDVKM. The CDR3 loop spans 16 amino acids. The J segment lost 0 bases and the V segment lost 1 base, leaving 3 bases of the junction unmatched. CDR3 sequence reads: CASSLLTGNSYNEQFF. The CDR3 nucleotides read TGTGCCAGCAGTTTATTGACAGGGAACTCCTACAATGAGCAGTTCTTC. Full variable domain (missing parts from reference TRBV28 and TRBJ2-1): DVKVTQSSRYLVKRTGEKVFLECVQDMDHENMFWYRQDPGLGLRLIYFSYDVKMKEKGDIPEGYSVSREKKERFSLILESASTNQTSMYLCASSLLTGNSYNEQFFGPGTRLTVL.

The chain recombines TRBV7-2 with TRBJ2-3; D ambiguous. The germline gives CDR1 SGHTA, CDR2 FQGNSA. CDR3 length equals 17 residues. V lost 5 bases and J lost 1, with 19 bases in between. CDR3 protein: CASSVRPRITGTDTQYF. DNA for the CDR3: TGTGCCAGCAGCGTGAGACCGCGGATAACTGGCACAGATACGCAGTATTTT.

This chain connects TRBV11-3 to TRBJ2-5; TRBD2 aligns across 13 bases. The DNA end favors TRBJ2-7, so the J call may be wrong. This CDR3 has 18 residues. Germline CDR1 reads SGHNT; CDR2 reads YENEEA. The chain's CDR3 is CASSLGLAGGSPSYEQYF. In nucleotides, the CDR3 is TGTGCCAGCAGCTTAGGACTAGCGGGAGGTTCCCCCTCCTACGAGCAGTACTTC.

The chain carries TRBV5-4 and TRBJ2-7, with 14 positions matching TRBD2. Germline V gene data show CDR1 as SGHNT and CDR2 as YYREEE (reference sequence). The CDR3 length is 14 residues. V shed 3 bases and J 6 bases; nucleotides not matched to a gene: 2. The DNA for the CDR3 is TGTGCCAGCAGCTCCGGACTAGCGGGAGGCGAGCAGTACTTC. Its protein product is CASSSGLAGGEQYF.

This CDR3 is CASSIAPSTGELFF. The CDR3 DNA reads as TGTGCCAGTAGTATAGCACCTAGCACCGGGGAGCTGTTTTTT. This chain links TRBV19 with TRBJ2-2, with D hard to call. This CDR3 is built from 14 residues. Germline V gives CDR1 LNHDA, CDR2 SQIVND (reference sequence). V was pared by 1 base and J by 4 bases, with 7 bases between.

DNA for the CDR3: TGCAGCGTTGAGGCTGGGGGCTACCCTAACGAGCAGTACTTC. Translating gives CSVEAGGYPNEQYF. This chain joins TRBV29-1 and TRBJ2-7, with D tentatively TRBD1 (6 bases). Trimming pared 3 bases from V and 5 bases from J, leaving 17 bases between. Germline loops: CDR1 SQVTM, CDR2 ANQGSEA. The CDR3 covers 14 residues.

The chain recombines TRBV9 with TRBJ2-5; TRBD1 matches 8 bases. V shed 3 bases and J 5 bases; nucleotides not matched to a gene: 12. This CDR3 contains 16 residues. Germline V gene sequence: CDR1 SGDLS, CDR2 YYNGEE. The CDR3: CASSASGTGGGETQYF. The CDR3 DNA is TGTGCCAGCAGCGCATCTGGGACAGGTGGAGGGGAGACCCAGTACTTC.

In this sample, this clone turned up a few times. The junction shows a germline mismatch at one end, possibly a read error. This chain connects TRBV7-2 to TRBJ1-1, with TRBD1 identical over 9 bases. Germline V gene data show CDR1 as SGHTA and CDR2 as FQGNSA. There are 15 residues in the CDR3. CDR3 nucleotide sequence: TGTGCCAGCAGCTTAGCGACAGTGGGACAGGGACGAACAGGCTTT. The encoded protein is CASSLATVGQGRTGF.

In its sample, this clone was seen once. CDR3 nucleotide sequence: TGTGCCAGTAGAGATTACGGCGAAAGGGGGTATGGCTACACCTTC. Translated, it gives CASRDYGERGYGYTF. The rearrangement joins TRBV19 to TRBJ1-2, with D tentatively TRBD1 (6 bases). V gave up 6 bases and J gave up 5 bases, with 19 bases separating them. In germline, CDR1 is LNHDA, CDR2 SQIVND (reference sequence). The CDR3 extends over 15 amino acids. Supplemented by reference TRBV19 and TRBJ1-2, the full variable domain reads DGGITQSPKYLFRKEGQNVTLSCEQNLNHDAMYWYRQDPGQGLRLIYYSQIVNDFQKGDIAEGYSVSREKKESFPLTVTSAQKNPTAFYLCASRDYGERGYGYTFGSGTRLTVV.

The chain combines TRBV15 with TRBJ1-1; D unclear. The CDR3 covers 14 residues. With 0 bases removed from V and 7 bases from J, the gap between germline ends came to 12 bases. CDR1 is LNHNV and CDR2 is YYDKDF in the germline V gene (reference sequence). The CDR3 nucleotides are TGTGCCACCAGCAGAGATGTAGAGGTACGTGAAGCTTTCTTT. Translated: CATSRDVEVREAFF. Full variable domain (remainder filled in from reference TRBV15 and TRBJ1-1): DAMVIQNPRYQVTQFGKPVTLSCSQTLNHNVMYWYQQKSSQAPKLLFHYYDKDFNNEADTPDNFQSRRPNTSFCFLDIRSPGLGDTAMYLCATSRDVEVREAFFGQGTRLTVV.

This sequence joins TRBV6-1 and TRBJ2-1; maybe TRBD1 (7 bases). The CDR3 sequence is 15 residues long. Trimming removed 7 bases from V and 8 bases from J, with 21 bases in between. Germline CDR1 MNHNS, CDR2 SASEGT. As DNA, the CDR3 is TGTGCCAGCATCATAGGGGGGCAGGGGGGAGATGAGCAGTTCTTC. Translating gives CASIIGGQGGDEQFF.

This clone was counted a few times. The CDR3, as DNA: TGTGCCAGTAGGTGCGTAGACTACGAGCAGTACTTC. This sequence encodes CASRCVDYEQYF. The chain employs TRBV19 and TRBJ2-7; D call uncertain. CDR3 length: 12 residues. Trimming cost V 6 bases and J 3 bases, with 9 bases left between them. Germline assignment: CDR1 LNHDA and CDR2 SQIVND (reference sequence).

The chain is built from TRBV10-1 and TRBJ1-5, with no clear D. From germline, CDR1 is WNHNN and CDR2 SYGVQD (reference sequence). The CDR3 sequence is 13 residues long. The germline V and J ends were trimmed by 4 bases and 7 bases, with 11 bases remaining between them. CDR3 coding DNA: TGCGCCAGCAGTGGGGAGGAAGGACAGCCCCAGCATTTT. This codes for CASSGEEGQPQHF.

The chain has TRBV4-3 and TRBJ2-7; D is possibly TRBD1 (5 bases). V gave up 0 bases and J gave up 4 bases, with 13 bases separating them. Looked up from germline, CDR1 is LGHNA and CDR2 is YSLEER. CDR3 length equals 15 residues. CDR3 amino acids: CASSQDKQGLYEQYF. The DNA of the CDR3 is TGCGCCAGCAGCCAAGATAAGCAGGGCCTATACGAGCAGTACTTC.

The chain is built from TRBV19 and TRBJ1-1; 8 bases are a match to TRBD1. Germline CDR1 and CDR2: LNHDA and SQIVND (reference sequence). CDR3 length: 13 amino acids. J gave up 5 bases and V 6 bases, and 5 bases lay outside the gene matches. CDR3 sequence (DNA): TGTGCCAGTAGCCAGGGGGCGGGTACTGAAGCTTTCTTT. Encoded protein: CASSQGAGTEAFF. The full variable domain, its missing parts supplied by reference TRBV19 and TRBJ1-1, is DGGITQSPKYLFRKEGQNVTLSCEQNLNHDAMYWYRQDPGQGLRLIYYSQIVNDFQKGDIAEGYSVSREKKESFPLTVTSAQKNPTAFYLCASSQGAGTEAFFGQGTRLTVV.

The rearrangement joins TRBV4-3 to TRBJ1-4; 7 bases agree with TRBD1. This CDR3 has 14 residues. Germline V gives CDR1 LGHNA, CDR2 YSLEER. J lost 8 bases, V lost 4 bases, and 7 bases had no gene match. Here the CDR3 reads CASSPPGGIEKLFF. The CDR3 nucleotides are TGCGCCAGCAGCCCCCCAGGGGGGATAGAAAAACTGTTTTTT.

The rearrangement links TRBV9 to TRBJ1-1; tentative D call: TRBD1 (5 bases). V was trimmed by 3 bases and J by 0 bases, leaving 15 bases between them. The CDR3 is 16 amino acids. Germline CDR1 is SGDLS and CDR2 is YYNGEE. CDR3 sequence: CASSGRTTEMNTEAFF. The CDR3 region has the DNA TGTGCCAGCAGCGGCCGAACGACAGAGATGAACACTGAAGCTTTCTTT.

V is TRBV19 and J is TRBJ1-3; a possible D gene is TRBD1 (5 bases). The germline V gene encodes CDR1 LNHDA and CDR2 SQIVND (reference sequence). The V and J ends lost 6 bases and 2 bases respectively, with 17 bases between them. The CDR3 is 16 amino acids. CDR3 residues: CASSRPGGITGNTIYF. The CDR3 DNA follows: TGTGCCAGTAGCCGTCCGGGGGGGATTACTGGAAACACCATATATTTT.

The J gene is TRBJ1-2, the V gene TRBV5-4; 7 bases align to TRBD1. The ends lost 4 bases at V and 8 bases at J; junction bases unmatched: 11. The CDR3 has 14 residues. The V gene's germline CDR1 is SGHNT and CDR2 YYREEE (reference sequence). DNA of the CDR3: TGTGCCAGCAGCCTGACAGGGCCAGGAGGAGGCTACACCTTC. Amino acids: CASSLTGPGGGYTF.

V is TRBV7-2 and J is TRBJ2-5, with 11 bases identical to TRBD1. CDR1 and CDR2 (germline): SGHTA, FQGNSA. After removal of 5 bases from V and 5 bases from J, the junction contained 10 bases not matched to a gene. This CDR3 is 16 amino acids long. CDR3 amino acids: CASSLNGQGAAETQYF. CDR3 bases: TGTGCCAGCAGCCTCAACGGACAGGGGGCCGCGGAGACCCAGTACTTC.

The gene calls are TRBV28 and TRBJ2-5; 9 bases line up with TRBD1. Germline assignment: CDR1 MDHEN and CDR2 SYDVKM. V lost 8 bases, J lost 5 bases, and 6 bases stayed unmatched. This CDR3 contains 13 residues. CDR3 sequence: CASGTGSRETQYF. The CDR3 nucleotides read TGTGCCAGCGGGACAGGGAGCAGGGAGACCCAGTACTTC.

The J gene is TRBJ2-7, the V gene TRBV7-2, with 7 nucleotides matching TRBD1. J was trimmed by 0 bases and V by 10 bases; bases with no gene match: 3. The CDR3 runs to 12 residues. Germline CDR1 and CDR2: SGHTA and FQGNSA. The CDR3 loop is CATRTGSYEQYF. The CDR3 coding sequence is TGTGCCACCCGGACAGGCTCCTACGAGCAGTACTTC.

This chain uses TRBV27 with TRBJ2-7, with TRBD1 as a possible D gene (5 bases). The CDR3 covers 13 residues. V was pared by 5 bases and J by 2 bases, with 10 bases between. CDR1 MNHEY and CDR2 SMNVEV come from the germline V gene (reference sequence). The CDR3 sequence is CASSHGATYEQYF. CDR3 DNA: TGTGCCAGCAGTCATGGGGCGACCTACGAGCAGTACTTC.

This clone showed up just once. The chain combines TRBV27 with TRBJ2-7; 10 nucleotides match TRBD1. Trimming at V came to 6 bases and at J to 2 bases, leaving 7 bases not matched to a gene. Per the germline V gene, CDR1 is MNHEY and CDR2 is SMNVEV (reference sequence). The length of the CDR3 is 15 residues. DNA of the CDR3: TGTGCCAGCAGCGCTTTCGGGACAGGGGCCTACGAGCAGTACTTC. Its protein is CASSAFGTGAYEQYF.

This clone was detected a few times. CDR3 sequence (DNA): TGTGCCATCTCGAGGGGAGGAGGAGAAGCTTTCTTT. It codes for CAISRGGGEAFF. The chain employs TRBV6-5 and TRBJ1-1, with D possibly being TRBD1 (5 bases). Deletions cut 10 bases from V and 8 bases from J, with 17 bases between. The CDR3 runs 12 residues. The germline V gene has CDR1 MNHEY and CDR2 SVGAGI.

Only a few counts were recorded for this clone. This chain connects TRBV4-1 to TRBJ1-5, with TRBD1 matching over 7 bases. The CDR3 contains 14 residues. Germline V lookup: CDR1 MGHRA, CDR2 YSYEKL. V shed 5 bases and J 9 bases; nucleotides not matched to a gene: 10. CDR3 sequence: CASSVDRALRPQHF. In nucleotides, the CDR3 is TGCGCCAGCAGCGTCGACAGGGCGCTCCGGCCCCAGCATTTT.

This clone came up a few times. This chain joins TRBV7-2 and TRBJ2-7, with D possibly matching TRBD1 (5 bases). Germline CDR1 and CDR2: SGHTA and FQGNSA. The CDR3 runs 13 residues. V lost 0 bases, J lost 3 bases, and 6 bases lay in between. The CDR3, as DNA: TGTGCCAGCAGCTTAGCGCAGGGCTACGAGCAGTACTTC. As protein: CASSLAQGYEQYF.